The 25 T cell receptor beta chains in this list originate from one sample, sequenced in a study of response to subunit inactivated influenza vaccine listed by TCRdb under 2018. Library prep was done by RT-PCR. This sample was sequenced with an Illumina HiSeq 2500. The raw public data were reprocessed by TCRdb itself: fastp quality trimming at Q25, MiXCR clonotype calling, in-frame beta chains only. Rows merge per CDR3 protein into single entries with the most common DNA and genes. For this sample the table gives hundreds of thousands of distinct CDR3 sequences, of which less than 15% were detected only once. Jointly, the top ten make up less than 8.5% of the sample. Sample: PBMCs from blood, taken 14 days before vaccination. The receptors derive from a man aged 45-65 years who received an inactivated influenza vaccine. Donor details come from another sample of the same person, matched by shared clones.

The chain links TRBV28 to TRBJ1-2, with 8 bases fitting TRBD1. This CDR3 spans 15 amino acids. Germline-derived CDR1 and CDR2 are MDHEN and SYDVKM. The junction had 5 bases not matched to a gene; V was cut back by 4 bases and J by 1 base. CDR3: CASSSPGGINYGYTF. CDR3 in DNA: TGTGCCAGCAGTTCCCCAGGGGGCATTAACTATGGCTACACCTTC.

This clonotype was seen only a few times. This chain uses TRBV20-1 with TRBJ2-1; D uncertain. The CDR3 sequence is 16 residues long. Trimming took off 8 bases at V and 3 bases at J, with 23 bases between the two ends. Germline CDR1 and CDR2: DFQATT and SNEGSKA (reference sequence). CDR3 sequence reads: CSSIEKYGPIYNEQFF. The CDR3 DNA is TGCAGTTCCATCGAAAAGTACGGGCCGATCTACAATGAGCAGTTCTTC.

This chain joins TRBV7-2 and TRBJ2-5; D possibly corresponds to TRBD1 (6 bases). Trimming removed 2 bases at V and 3 bases at J, with 10 bases between. The CDR3 totals 14 residues. Germline CDR1 reads SGHTA; CDR2 reads FQGNSA. Here the CDR3 reads CASSLFRTEETQYF. The CDR3 DNA reads as TGTGCCAGCAGCTTATTCCGGACAGAAGAGACCCAGTACTTC.

This clonotype appeared a few times. The gene calls are TRBV29-1 and TRBJ2-5; D is possibly TRBD2 (5 bases). This CDR3 spans 12 amino acids. Germline V lookup: CDR1 SQVTM, CDR2 ANQGSEA. V was clipped by 5 bases and J by 4 bases, with 11 bases between them. The chain's CDR3 is CSVTTSGETQYF. The CDR3 DNA reads as TGCAGCGTTACTACTAGTGGAGAGACCCAGTACTTC.

This clonotype was observed a few times. The rearrangement joins TRBV6-1 to TRBJ2-7; 9 bases align to TRBD2. There are 15 residues in the CDR3. Trimming took 6 bases from V and 0 from J; bases not matched to a gene: 6. Germline V gives CDR1 MNHNS, CDR2 SASEGT. The CDR3 DNA sequence: TGTGCCAGCAGCCGCCGGACTAGCGTCTCCTACGAGCAGTACTTC. Amino acids: CASSRRTSVSYEQYF.

This clonotype was picked up a small number of times. J is TRBJ1-6 and V is TRBV6-5; TRBD1 agrees at 7 bases. The CDR3 runs 16 residues. Trimming took 1 base from V and 7 from J; bases not matched to a gene: 7. The germline gives CDR1 MNHEY, CDR2 SVGAGI. The DNA for the CDR3 is TGTGCCAGCAGTTACTTGACAGGGCCTCGGAATTCACCCCTCCACTTT. It yields the protein CASSYLTGPRNSPLHF.

This clonotype was detected ten times or more. The rearrangement joins TRBV7-2 to TRBJ2-3; 7 bases fit TRBD1. V trimming: 5 bases; J trimming: 1 base; junction bases outside the gene matches: 9. CDR1 and CDR2 (germline): SGHTA, FQGNSA. The CDR3 totals 16 residues. CDR3 residues: CASSLHQGGGTDTQYF. Here the CDR3 DNA reads TGTGCCAGCAGCCTCCATCAAGGGGGCGGCACAGATACGCAGTATTTT. Full variable domain (rest looked up from reference TRBV7-2 and TRBJ2-3): GAGVSQSPSNKVTEKGKDVELRCDPISGHTALYWYRQSLGQGLEFLIYFQGNSAPDKSGLPSDRFSAERTGGSVSTLTIQRTQQEDSAVYLCASSLHQGGGTDTQYFGPGTRLTVL.

V and J are TRBV15 and TRBJ2-7, with D perhaps given as TRBD1 or TRBD2 (5 bases each). V was shortened by 1 base and J by 0 bases, with 7 bases between the two germline ends. This CDR3 is 14 amino acids long. Germline lookup yields CDR1 LNHNV and CDR2 YYDKDF (reference sequence). CDR3 in amino acids: CATSRVGGSYEQYF. CDR3 sequence (DNA): TGTGCCACCAGCAGAGTTGGGGGCTCCTACGAGCAGTACTTC.

This clonotype has ten or more counts. The chain couples TRBV15 to TRBJ2-7; D is ambiguous. The germline V and J ends were trimmed by 0 bases and 6 bases, with 6 bases remaining between them. The CDR3 covers 12 residues. Germline CDR1 is LNHNV and CDR2 is YYDKDF (reference sequence). The CDR3 sequence is CATSRDLGEQYF. DNA of the CDR3: TGTGCCACCAGCAGAGATCTGGGCGAGCAGTACTTC. Looking up the rest from reference TRBV15 and TRBJ2-7 gives the full variable domain: DAMVIQNPRYQVTQFGKPVTLSCSQTLNHNVMYWYQQKSSQAPKLLFHYYDKDFNNEADTPDNFQSRRPNTSFCFLDIRSPGLGDTAMYLCATSRDLGEQYFGPGTRLTVT.

This clonotype appeared a few times. The chain is built from TRBV4-1 and TRBJ1-1; D is perhaps TRBD1 (5 bases). CDR3 length: 15 amino acids. CDR1 and CDR2 from the germline V gene are MGHRA and YSYEKL. V lost 1 base and J 6 bases, leaving 15 bases between the germline ends. The CDR3 nucleotides read TGCGCCAGCAGCCAAGGGGGGGTTATAGTCGCTGAAGCTTTCTTT. Its translation is CASSQGGVIVAEAFF.

The CDR3 DNA reads TGTGCCAGCAGCCCTCGACAGGGGGCTGGCTCACCCCTCCACTTT. It codes for CASSPRQGAGSPLHF. The chain links TRBV5-5 to TRBJ1-6; 10 bases fit TRBD1. V trimming: 4 bases; J trimming: 10 bases; junction bases outside the gene matches: 8. The CDR3 is made up of 15 amino acids. Per germline, CDR1 SGHKS and CDR2 YYEKEE (reference sequence).

The rearrangement links TRBV7-6 to TRBJ2-1; TRBD2 matches at 9 bases. The V gene end was trimmed by 1 base and the J gene end by 7 bases; junction bases not matched to a gene: 11. This CDR3 is 17 amino acids long. CDR1 and CDR2 from the germline V gene are SGHVS and FNYEAQ. The CDR3 loop is CASSLGVGRGGQNEQFF. DNA for the CDR3: TGTGCCAGCAGCTTAGGTGTTGGGCGGGGGGGCCAAAATGAGCAGTTCTTC.

The V and J genes are TRBV7-2 and TRBJ2-5; 12 bases line up with TRBD2. CDR3 length equals 16 residues. With 0 bases clipped from V and 5 bases from J, the junction kept 4 bases outside the gene matches. Per germline, CDR1 SGHTA and CDR2 FQGNSA. Here the CDR3 DNA reads TGTGCCAGCAGCTTAGCGGGGACTAGCGGGCAGGAGACCCAGTACTTC. Translated: CASSLAGTSGQETQYF.

There are a few counts of this clonotype. The chain carries TRBV4-3 and TRBJ1-3, with D perhaps matching TRBD1 (5 bases). Deletions cut 0 bases from V and 2 bases from J, with 11 bases between. Germline-derived CDR1 and CDR2 are LGHNA and YSLEER. This CDR3 is 16 amino acids long. CDR3 nucleotide sequence: TGCGCCAGCAGCCAAGAGGTCTACAGGACTGGAAACACCATATATTTT. It translates to CASSQEVYRTGNTIYF.

This chain uses TRBV30 with TRBJ2-7; 9 bases agree with TRBD1. The CDR3 covers 14 residues. V trimming: 4 bases; J trimming: 5 bases; junction bases outside the gene matches: 9. CDR1 is GTSNPN, CDR2 SVGIG, per germline (reference sequence). CDR3 in DNA: TGTGCCTGGAAGGGACAGGGTAGGGTCCACGAGCAGTACTTC. As protein: CAWKGQGRVHEQYF. Full variable domain (rest looked up from reference TRBV30 and TRBJ2-7): SQTIHQWPATLVQPVGSPLSLECTVEGTSNPNLYWYRQAAGRGLQLLFYSVGIGQISSEVPQNLSASRPQDRQFILSSKKLLLSDSGFYLCAWKGQGRVHEQYFGPGTRLTVT.

This clonotype was counted at least ten times. The CDR3 spells CASSLDPAAFF. The DNA of the CDR3 is TGTGCCAGCAGCTTAGATCCTGCAGCTTTCTTT. The chain is built from TRBV7-2 and TRBJ1-1; D uncertain. Between the trimmed V and J ends, which lost 1 base and 10 bases, there was a span of 7 bases. There are 11 residues in the CDR3. Germline loops: CDR1 SGHTA, CDR2 FQGNSA.

The V call is TRBV9, the J call TRBJ2-5; 10 nucleotides match TRBD2. Germline loops: CDR1 SGDLS, CDR2 YYNGEE. This CDR3 is 14 amino acids long. With V trimmed by 4 bases and J by 5 bases, 5 bases remained unmatched. The CDR3, as DNA: TGTGCCAGCAGCCCTAGCGGGAGTGCGGAGACCCAGTACTTC. It specifies CASSPSGSAETQYF.

J is TRBJ2-3 and V is TRBV11-2; TRBD1 matches 7 bases. With 6 bases clipped from V and 5 bases from J, the junction kept 14 bases outside the gene matches. There are 16 residues in the CDR3. Germline V gene lookup returns CDR1 SGHAT and CDR2 FQNNGV. The CDR3 loop is CASSSRLGGAGDTQYF. The CDR3 bases are TGTGCCAGCAGTTCTAGGTTAGGGGGCGCAGGAGATACGCAGTATTTT.

In its sample, this clonotype was seen a few times. The chain joins TRBV20-1 to TRBJ2-2, with 10 bases matching TRBD2. Trimming at V came to 5 bases and at J to 1 base, leaving 10 bases not matched to a gene. Looked up from germline, CDR1 is DFQATT and CDR2 is SNEGSKA (reference sequence). The CDR3 is 17 amino acids. CDR3 DNA: TGCAGTGCTCCCTCCCCGGGACTAGCGATGAACACCGGGGAGCTGTTTTTT. Protein sequence: CSAPSPGLAMNTGELFF.

The chain uses TRBV5-1 and TRBJ2-3; no definite D call. With 4 bases removed from V and 6 bases from J, the gap between germline ends came to 12 bases. The CDR3 covers 13 residues. Germline V lookup: CDR1 SGHRS, CDR2 YFSETQ. DNA for the CDR3: TGCGCCAGCAGCGGATCGGATTCGGATACGCAGTATTTT. Its translation: CASSGSDSDTQYF.

A single count supports this clonotype. This may come from a read error, since a much larger clone is one base off. This chain connects TRBV3-1 to TRBJ1-6; D is ambiguous. The CDR3 has 11 residues. Germline loops: CDR1 LGHDT, CDR2 YNNKEL (reference sequence). Here the CDR3 DNA reads TGTGACAGCAGCCTTAAGGGAACCCTCCACTTT. It translates to CDSSLKGTLHF.

The DNA for the CDR3 is TGTGCCAGCAGTTTTGTCGAAGCTTTCTTT. Protein sequence: CASSFVEAFF. The chain joins TRBV12-3 or TRBV12-4 to TRBJ1-1; D unresolved. CDR3 length equals 10 residues. Trimming left V 3 bases short and J 8 bases short, with 4 bases between.

This clonotype was counted between two and nine times. The rearrangement joins TRBV6-2 or TRBV6-3 to TRBJ2-7, with 12 bases identical to TRBD2. The CDR3 spans 17 residues. The germline CDR1 and CDR2 sequences are MNHEY and SVGEGT. The V gene end was trimmed by 6 bases and the J gene end by 0 bases; junction bases not matched to a gene: 9. The CDR3: CASSHSGLAGTSYEQYF. The CDR3 coding sequence is TGTGCCAGCAGCCACTCCGGACTAGCGGGGACCTCCTACGAGCAGTACTTC.

This clonotype was detected only a few times. The V and J genes are TRBV10-3 and TRBJ2-1; 9 bases match TRBD2. V was clipped by 0 bases and J by 7 bases; unmatched bases: 10. There are 17 residues in the CDR3. The germline CDR1 and CDR2 sequences are ENHRY and SYGVKD. The CDR3 DNA is TGTGCCATCAGTGAGTCGATCCGCGGGGGGGCCTTTAATGAGCAGTTCTTC. Translated: CAISESIRGGAFNEQFF.

There are a few counts of this clonotype. The chain combines TRBV10-3 with TRBJ2-1, with 8 bases fitting TRBD2. J lost 3 bases, V lost 7 bases, and 14 bases had no gene match. The CDR3 runs 17 residues. The V gene's germline CDR1 is ENHRY and CDR2 SYGVKD. In DNA, the CDR3 is TGTGCCATCACCTCAAAGGATTTAGCGGGGTACTACAATGAGCAGTTCTTC. Its protein is CAITSKDLAGYYNEQFF.